This paragraph covers one T cell receptor (beta chain) sequence. From germline, CDR1 is MDHEN and CDR2 SYDVKM. The CDR3 is 15 residues long. The germline V and J ends were trimmed by 3 bases and 0 bases, with 12 bases remaining between them. The source of the sample is a study of shared T cell receptors in the human thymus. Profiled with immunoSEQ multiplex PCR; TCRdb holds only in-frame clones, not every one. The sample records some 660,000 clones, roughly 86% being singletons. Another study also made use of these data, one on human thymus T cells. In that study: Thymic samples were excised during corrective heart operations. Unrelated individuals had highly overlapping thymic repertoires, as reported in related research.

Sequencing used thymocytes. This chain uses TRBV28 with TRBJ2-7; D may be TRBD2 (5 bases). The sequence was obtained from a boy less than two years old with a congenital heart defect. The CDR3 loop reads CASSLAGNYSYEQYF. CDR3 in DNA: TGTGCCAGCAGTTTGGCGGGCAACTACTCCTACGAGCAGTACTTC.